This is a list of T cell receptor beta chains from one sample in a study of T-cell reconstitution after alpha-beta-depleted transplantation in children. Using its own MiXCR run on the PCR reads, TCRdb lists one record per CDR3 protein. The table shows hundreds of thousands of distinct CDR3 sequences, with 10% to 15% occurring only once. The specimen comprised PBMCs, sampled before TCRalphabeta/CD19-depleted stem cell transplant. The receptors shown here come from a girl aged 2 to 10 with congenital amegakaryocytic thrombocytopenia, due to receive a stem cell transplant. Both conserved end residues are part of each CDR3. A D gene is named only where the DNA matches it firmly. The listing skips clone size in some rows; elsewhere it reads once, few, many or a size class.

TRBJ2-3	NA	TRBV11-2	many	TGTGCCAGCAGCACAAGGACGGAGATTACAGATACGCAGTATTTT	CASSTRTEITDTQYF
TRBJ2-1	NA	TRBV20-1	many	TGCAGTGCTAGTCTAGGGAGGATAGATGAGCAGTTCTTC	CSASLGRIDEQFF
TRBJ1-4	TRBD1	TRBV12-3/TRBV12-4	few	TGTGCCAGCATTGACTCGGACAGGGATGGAAAACTGTTTTTT	CASIDSDRDGKLFF
TRBJ2-7	TRBD2	TRBV7-2	many	TGTGCCAGCAGCAAGGGGACTAGCGGGAGTAGCGAGCAGTACTTC	CASSKGTSGSSEQYF
TRBJ2-7	NA	TRBV2	many	TGTGCCAGCATCTCCCTAGCCCCCAGCTCCTACGAGCAGTACTTC	CASISLAPSSYEQYF
TRBJ2-3	NA	TRBV3-1	once	TGTGCCAGCAGCCAAAGGGAGAGCACAGATACGCAGTATTTT	CASSQRESTDTQYF
TRBJ1-4	TRBD1	TRBV5-1	NA	TGCGCCAGCAGTCGGGACAGGGAAGGAGAGAGTAAACTGTTTTTT	CASSRDREGESKLFF
TRBJ2-7	NA	TRBV4-1	few	TGCGCCAGCAGCAGTTTAAAGGGAAGGCTTAGCGAGCAGTACTTC	CASSSLKGRLSEQYF
TRBJ1-2	NA	TRBV20-1	many	TGCAGTGCTAGATGGCAACGCTATGGCTACACCTTC	CSARWQRYGYTF
TRBJ1-4	NA	TRBV29-1	many	TGCAGCGTTGAGGGTCGTAGTGATGAAAAACTGTTTTTT	CSVEGRSDEKLFF
TRBJ2-1	NA	TRBV12-3/TRBV12-4	many	TGTGCCAGCAGTTTCAGGGGCCTGGAGCAGTTCTTC	CASSFRGLEQFF
TRBJ2-1	NA	TRBV7-6	many	TGTGCCAGCAGCTTAGGTGTAGGAGGGAGTGCGCGCAATGAGCAGTTCTTC	CASSLGVGGSARNEQFF
TRBJ2-2	TRBD2	TRBV7-3	NA	TGTGCCAGCAGCTTAGGGACTAGCGGGACGAACACCGGGGAGCTGTTTTTT	CASSLGTSGTNTGELFF
TRBJ1-1	NA	TRBV5-1	many	TGCGCCAGCAGCTTGGCCCCAGGTACAACTGAAGCTTTCTTT	CASSLAPGTTEAFF
TRBJ2-1	TRBD2	TRBV19	many	TGTGCCAGCCGACTAGCGGGAGGCGATGAGCAGTTCTTC	CASRLAGGDEQFF
TRBJ2-1	TRBD1	TRBV5-1	many	TGCGCCAGCGGGGACAGGGGGTCTCACTACAATGAGCAGTTCTTC	CASGDRGSHYNEQFF
TRBJ1-3	NA	TRBV18	NA	TGTGCCAGCGCAGCGACAGGAAACACCATATATTTT	CASAATGNTIYF
TRBJ2-5	NA	TRBV20-1	many	TGCAGTGCTTACACTGACATCCAAGAGACCCAGTACTTC	CSAYTDIQETQYF
TRBJ2-1	TRBD2	TRBV7-2	NA	TGTGCCAGCAGCTTAGGTCTAGCGGCACCGAGGGAGCAGTTCTTC	CASSLGLAAPREQFF
TRBJ2-1	NA	TRBV12-3/TRBV12-4	many	TGTGCCAGCAGTCTCCTCCTCTCCAGCAAGAATGAGCAGTTCTTC	CASSLLLSSKNEQFF
TRBJ2-3	NA	TRBV5-1	many	TGCGCCAGCAGCTTGGTTAGCGTCAGCACAGATACGCAGTATTTT	CASSLVSVSTDTQYF
TRBJ2-3	NA	TRBV7-9	many	TGTGCCAGCAGCTTAGCACAAATGGATACGCAGTATTTT	CASSLAQMDTQYF
TRBJ2-7	TRBD2	TRBV5-1	few	TGCGCCAGCAGTTCCCATGGACTAGCGGGAGTAAACGAGCAGTACTTC	CASSSHGLAGVNEQYF
TRBJ2-7	NA	TRBV19	many	TGTGCCAGTAGTCCTCTCCGGACCCAAACCTACGAGCAGTACTTC	CASSPLRTQTYEQYF
TRBJ2-3	TRBD2	TRBV2	few	TGTGCCAGCAGTGGATTTCCGGGACTAGCGGGAAAAGATACGCAGTATTTT	CASSGFPGLAGKDTQYF
TRBJ1-4	TRBD1	TRBV20-1	many	TGCAGTGCCCCATCCGACAGGGGTGAAAAACTGTTTTTT	CSAPSDRGEKLFF
TRBJ1-1	TRBD1	TRBV5-5	NA	TGTGCCAGCAGCTCGTTGACAGGGCCTGAAGCTTTCTTT	CASSSLTGPEAFF
TRBJ2-1	TRBD2	TRBV27	NA	TGTGCCAGCACCTGGGGTAGCGGGAGGGCCGGTCTTAGCGAGCAGTTCTTC	CASTWGSGRAGLSEQFF
TRBJ2-5	NA	TRBV10-1	NA	TGCGCCAGCAGGGACTCTGACCAAGAGACCCAGTACTTC	CASRDSDQETQYF